This T cell receptor beta chain was captured in a study of blood T cell repertoires in COVID-19. Overall study context: COVID-19 samples, acute and convalescent, were from the United States, Italy and Spain. The analysed material was cDNA or gDNA that came from T cells, B-cell-depleted T cells, or PBMCs.

Authors' analysis steps: Amplification of reference gene primers was used by the study to estimate nucleated cell counts. Sequenced by immunoSEQ multiplex PCR; TCRdb stores in-frame clones only, minus some. For V, J and clone size, that table is used; D and trimming come from the DNA. The data contain about 190,000 clones, roughly 91% of them singletons. Per the germline V gene, CDR1 is SEHNR and CDR2 is FQNEAQ (reference sequence). CDR3 size: 15 residues. V shed 1 base and J shed 2 bases, with 11 bases lying between them. This clonotype originated in a human donor in a cohort sampled during active COVID-19. This chain connects TRBV7-9 to TRBJ1-2; TRBD1 is a possible D gene (6 bases). Sequencing was performed on peripheral blood. The CDR3 reads CASSLEIGTNYGYTF. DNA of the CDR3: TGTGCCAGCAGCTTAGAAATCGGGACAAACTATGGCTACACCTTC.